The 26 T cell receptor beta chains below come from one sample, sequenced in a study of OX40 agonist ivuxolimab in advanced cancers. Some clones are missing from TCRdb's copy, which holds only in-frame ones; the method was immunoSEQ multiplex PCR. Here the sample spans fewer than 50,000 clones, about 90% being singletons. This material consisted of CD4+ or CD8+ T cells sorted from blood, taken in a trial of the OX40 agonist ivuxolimab. These receptors originate from an adult with an advanced solid tumor such as melanoma, head and neck, liver or kidney cancer.

The CDR3 loop reads CASSNRASFYNQPQHF. Written as DNA, the CDR3 is TGTGCCAGCAGCAATCGGGCCTCTTTTTACAATCAGCCCCAGCATTTT. The gene calls are TRBV9 and TRBJ1-5; D not certain. The V end was cut by 4 bases, the J end by 3 bases, with 17 bases between. The CDR3 covers 16 residues. Germline V gene sequence: CDR1 SGDLS, CDR2 YYNGEE.

The chain joins TRBV4-2 to TRBJ1-5; D ambiguous. In germline, CDR1 is LGHNA, CDR2 YNFKEQ. Trimming removed 0 bases from V and 4 bases from J, with 1 base in between. The CDR3 contains 12 residues. The CDR3 here is CASSQDNQPQHF. The CDR3 DNA sequence: TGTGCCAGCAGCCAAGATAATCAGCCCCAGCATTTT.

The chain joins TRBV5-5 to TRBJ2-1, with TRBD1 as a possible D gene (5 bases). The length of the CDR3 is 15 residues. V was pared by 5 bases and J by 3 bases, with 15 bases between. Germline values: CDR1 SGHKS, CDR2 YYEKEE (reference sequence). CDR3 region: CASSLGRVLYNEQFF. CDR3 coding DNA: TGTGCCAGCAGTTTAGGCAGGGTTCTCTACAATGAGCAGTTCTTC.

V and J are TRBV27 and TRBJ2-1; 12 bases are a match to TRBD2. CDR3 length: 17 amino acids. Germline values: CDR1 MNHEY, CDR2 SMNVEV (reference sequence). V trimming: 5 bases; J trimming: 7 bases; junction bases outside the gene matches: 12. CDR3 loop: CASSPTILAGGQNEQFF. The CDR3 DNA sequence: TGTGCCAGCAGTCCAACAATTCTAGCGGGAGGGCAGAATGAGCAGTTCTTC.

V gene TRBV25-1 combines with J gene TRBJ2-7, with 12 bases identical to TRBD2. Trimming at V came to 5 bases and at J to 5 bases, leaving 4 bases not matched to a gene. The CDR3 loop spans 14 amino acids. Per germline, CDR1 MGHDK and CDR2 SYGVNS. CDR3 in amino acids: CASSNGLAGHEQYF. The CDR3 DNA follows: TGTGCCAGCAGTAATGGACTAGCGGGACACGAGCAGTACTTC.

The chain has TRBV7-9 and TRBJ1-1; the D gene is possibly TRBD1 (6 bases). V lost 5 bases to trimming and J lost 3 bases, with 16 bases between them. Germline values: CDR1 SEHNR, CDR2 FQNEAQ (reference sequence). The CDR3 covers 15 residues. The CDR3 DNA reads TGTGCCAGCAGCCACCCAGGAGGGGGAGACACTGAAGCTTTCTTT. Translated: CASSHPGGGDTEAFF.

The V call is TRBV2, the J call TRBJ2-7, with 11 bases aligning to TRBD2. This CDR3 spans 20 amino acids. Germline CDR1 reads SNHLY; CDR2 reads FYNNEI. V lost 5 bases, J lost 0 bases, and 18 bases stayed unmatched. The CDR3 region is CASSYPGTSGFFSSSYEQYV. The CDR3 DNA sequence: TGTGCCAGCAGTTACCCCGGGACTAGCGGTTTTTTTAGCTCCTCCTACGAGCAGTACGTC.

The chain combines TRBV7-9 with TRBJ2-7; unclear D gene. CDR3 length: 15 amino acids. The V end was cut by 3 bases, the J end by 2 bases, with 14 bases between. CDR1 SEHNR and CDR2 FQNEAQ come from the germline V gene (reference sequence). The CDR3 spells CASSFEAAQTYEQYF. For the CDR3, the DNA is TGTGCCAGCAGCTTTGAGGCAGCACAAACCTACGAGCAGTACTTC.

V and J are TRBV7-9 and TRBJ2-1; no firm D call. Germline V CDR1 and CDR2: SEHNR, FQNEAQ (reference sequence). This CDR3 is 15 amino acids long. V was pared by 1 base and J by 0 bases, with 7 bases between. The CDR3 region is CASSLVESSYNEQFF. Here the CDR3 DNA reads TGTGCCAGCAGCTTAGTTGAGAGCTCCTACAATGAGCAGTTCTTC. Complete variable domain (other parts from reference TRBV7-9 and TRBJ2-1): DTGVSQNPRHKITKRGQNVTFRCDPISEHNRLYWYRQTLGQGPEFLTYFQNEAQLEKSRLLSDRFSAERPKGSFSTLEIQRTEQGDSAMYLCASSLVESSYNEQFFGPGTRLTVL.

V is TRBV6-1 and J is TRBJ2-3, with TRBD2 matching over 8 bases. With 1 base clipped from V and 4 bases from J, the junction kept 10 bases outside the gene matches. Germline CDR1 and CDR2: MNHNS and SASEGT. This CDR3 has 17 residues. Here the CDR3 reads CASSEDGSGKVSDTQYF. CDR3 DNA: TGTGCCAGCAGTGAAGACGGTAGCGGGAAAGTCTCAGATACGCAGTATTTT.

The rearrangement joins TRBV7-8 to TRBJ2-1, with unresolved D. V lost 4 bases and J lost 7, with 20 bases in between. Germline lookup yields CDR1 SGHVS and CDR2 FQNEAQ. There are 16 residues in the CDR3. CDR3: CASSSFLRGLFNEQFF. DNA of the CDR3: TGTGCCAGCAGCTCCTTCCTCCGAGGCTTATTTAATGAGCAGTTCTTC. The whole variable domain, remainder taken from reference TRBV7-8 and TRBJ2-1, is GAGVSQSPRYKVAKRGQDVALRCDPISGHVSLFWYQQALGQGPEFLTYFQNEAQLDKSGLPSDRFFAERPEGSVSTLKIQRTQQEDSAVYLCASSSFLRGLFNEQFFGPGTRLTVL.

This chain connects TRBV7-2 to TRBJ2-1; 11 bases align to TRBD2. CDR3 length equals 15 residues. V lost 5 bases to trimming and J lost 7 bases; unmatched junction nucleotides: 7. The V gene's germline CDR1 is SGHTA and CDR2 FQGNSA. CDR3 DNA: TGTGCCAGCAGCCCCATAGCGGGAGGGATGAATGAGCAGTTCTTC. Residues: CASSPIAGGMNEQFF.

CDR3 DNA sequence: TGTGCCAGCAGTCCCCAACTCCTGGCCTACGAGCAGTACTTC. Protein product: CASSPQLLAYEQYF. The V call is TRBV28, the J call TRBJ2-7; no clear D gene. V was clipped by 5 bases and J by 2 bases, with 13 bases between them. The CDR3 covers 14 residues. Germline V gene data show CDR1 as MDHEN and CDR2 as SYDVKM.

The V and J genes are TRBV10-2 and TRBJ2-3; TRBD2 might be the D (6 bases). This CDR3 contains 15 residues. V lost 6 bases to trimming and J lost 0 bases, with 13 bases between them. Germline V gene lookup returns CDR1 WSHSY and CDR2 SAAADI. The CDR3: CASRHSGPSTDTQYF. CDR3 nucleotide sequence: TGCGCCAGCAGGCACAGCGGGCCTAGCACAGATACGCAGTATTTT.

The rearrangement joins TRBV7-9 to TRBJ2-3; tentative D call: TRBD2 (6 bases). Trimming stripped 2 bases from V and 4 bases from J, with 13 bases between. The CDR3 covers 15 residues. Germline V lookup: CDR1 SEHNR, CDR2 FQNEAQ (reference sequence). The CDR3 loop reads CASSLLSGMSDTQYF. In DNA, the CDR3 is TGTGCCAGCAGCTTACTTAGCGGAATGTCAGATACGCAGTATTTT.

The chain recombines TRBV11-2 with TRBJ2-1; the match to TRBD2 covers 7 bases. Germline-derived CDR1 and CDR2 are SGHAT and FQNNGV. With 3 bases clipped from V and 6 bases from J, the junction kept 8 bases outside the gene matches. The CDR3 length is 15 residues. CDR3 nucleotide sequence: TGTGCCAGCAGCTTTAAGGGACTACAAATCAATGAGCAGTTCTTC. The encoded protein is CASSFKGLQINEQFF.

This clone has only a few counts. V and J are TRBV30 and TRBJ1-5, with D possibly being TRBD1 (5 bases). The V end lost 5 bases, the J end lost 3 bases, and 11 bases lay between the germline ends. Looked up from germline, CDR1 is GTSNPN and CDR2 is SVGIG (reference sequence). The CDR3 is 13 residues long. The CDR3 is CAWAGGFNQPQHF. For the CDR3, the DNA is TGTGCCTGGGCGGGGGGATTCAATCAGCCCCAGCATTTT.

This rearrangement joins TRBV2 to TRBJ2-7; the D call may be TRBD1 or TRBD2 (5 bases each). Deletions cut 4 bases from V and 0 bases from J, with 19 bases between. In germline, CDR1 is SNHLY, CDR2 FYNNEI. There are 17 residues in the CDR3. DNA for the CDR3: TGTGCCAGCAGTGGAAGAGAGGGGAACAGATACTCCTACGAGCAGTACGTC. It encodes CASSGREGNRYSYEQYV.

V is TRBV19 and J is TRBJ1-1; D is unresolved. The V end was cut by 4 bases, the J end by 2 bases, with 11 bases between. CDR1 is LNHDA and CDR2 is SQIVND in the germline V gene (reference sequence). This CDR3 contains 14 residues. The DNA for the CDR3 is TGTGCCAGTAGTACTCCGGCGGCAAACACTGAAGCTTTCTTT. It specifies CASSTPAANTEAFF. The full variable domain, in which reference TRBV19 and TRBJ1-1 provide the parts outside the CDR3, is DGGITQSPKYLFRKEGQNVTLSCEQNLNHDAMYWYRQDPGQGLRLIYYSQIVNDFQKGDIAEGYSVSREKKESFPLTVTSAQKNPTAFYLCASSTPAANTEAFFGQGTRLTVV.

The chain recombines TRBV5-4 with TRBJ2-1; D not certain. V was shortened by 2 bases and J by 0 bases, with 9 bases between the two germline ends. This CDR3 has 15 residues. Germline CDR1 and CDR2: SGHNT and YYREEE (reference sequence). CDR3 residues: CASSFTQSSYNEQFF. The DNA for the CDR3 is TGTGCCAGCAGCTTTACACAGAGCTCCTACAATGAGCAGTTCTTC.

The CDR3 nucleotides are TGTGCCAGCGGTGGCAGGCTAAGAGATACGCAGTATTTT. This codes for CASGGRLRDTQYF. The chain combines TRBV6-5 with TRBJ2-3; no reliable D call. CDR3 length: 13 residues. The V end was cut by 8 bases, the J end by 5 bases, with 14 bases between. CDR1 and CDR2 (germline): MNHEY, SVGAGI.

This chain uses TRBV11-1 with TRBJ2-1; D gene ambiguous. The V end was cut by 5 bases, the J end by 5 bases, with 10 bases between. The CDR3 totals 13 residues. Germline assignment: CDR1 SGHAT and CDR2 FQDESV (reference sequence). In DNA, the CDR3 is TGTGCCAGCAGCCTTAATTCCCACAATGAGCAGTTCTTC. It yields the protein CASSLNSHNEQFF.

The V call is TRBV2, the J call TRBJ2-5, with TRBD2 matching 7 bases. After removal of 0 bases from V and 4 bases from J, the junction contained 2 bases not matched to a gene. The germline gives CDR1 SNHLY, CDR2 FYNNEI. This CDR3 spans 14 amino acids. This CDR3 is CASSEAGGGETQYF. DNA for the CDR3: TGTGCCAGCAGTGAAGCTGGGGGGGGAGAGACCCAGTACTTC.

As regards this clone: The junction differs from germline at one of its ends, possibly a read error. The chain links TRBV7-6 to TRBJ2-3, with TRBD2 matching 10 bases. The germline V gene has CDR1 SGHVS and CDR2 FNYEAQ. The CDR3 contains 15 residues. This CDR3 is CASNLLAGRTDTQYF. CDR3 DNA sequence: TGTGCCAGCAACTTACTAGCGGGACGCACAGATACGCAGTATTTT.

The chain combines TRBV9 with TRBJ2-1, with D possibly matching TRBD2 (7 bases). This CDR3 spans 16 amino acids. CDR1 is SGDLS and CDR2 is YYNGEE in the germline V gene. V lost 4 bases and J lost 5, with 19 bases in between. CDR3 sequence: CASSSYREGRNNEQFF. CDR3 bases: TGTGCCAGCAGCTCTTACAGGGAGGGCCGCAACAATGAGCAGTTCTTC.

The chain uses TRBV2 and TRBJ2-1; D is possibly TRBD2 (6 bases). Trimming stripped 7 bases from V and 7 bases from J, with 14 bases between. The length of the CDR3 is 13 residues. The germline V gene has CDR1 SNHLY and CDR2 FYNNEI. The CDR3 DNA reads TGTGCCAGCAAGGTTGGGGCGGGAAATGAGCAGTTCTTC. As protein: CASKVGAGNEQFF. The variable domain in full, completed from reference TRBV2 and TRBJ2-1, reads EPEVTQTPSHQVTQMGQEVILRCVPISNHLYFYWYRQILGQKVEFLVSFYNNEISEKSEIFDDQFSVERPDGSNFTLKIRSTKLEDSAMYFCASKVGAGNEQFFGPGTRLTVL.